A selection of T cell receptor beta chains follows, all from one sample in a study of blood T cell repertoires in COVID-19. The assay was immunoSEQ multiplex PCR, and TCRdb's table has in-frame clones only and misses some. Of around 150,000 clones listed, 84% were seen once; the top ten hold 8.9%. Sequenced sample: peripheral blood. These receptors were taken from a man younger than 40 with COVID-19, enrolled during active disease. Both conserved end residues are part of each CDR3. The D gene is left open where the match is weak. Size is stated for part of the rows, as once, few or many counts, or as a class when the clone is expanded.

D gene,clone size,V gene,J gene,CDR3 protein,CDR3 DNA
NA,NA,TRBV9,TRBJ1-6,CASSLHLPSPGNLSPLHF,TGTGCCAGCAGTCTCCACCTCCCATCCCCTGGCAATTTATCACCCCTCCACTTT
TRBD1,NA,TRBV6-5,TRBJ2-7,CATVPSGGNEQYF,TGTGCCACCGTGCCCTCAGGGGGTAACGAGCAGTACTTC
NA,once,TRBV19,TRBJ1-5,CASRSVGQGNQPQHF,TGTGCCAGTAGATCTGTGGGGCAAGGCAATCAGCCCCAGCATTTT
TRBD1,once,TRBV5-6,TRBJ1-6,CASSLSGGNSPLHF,TGTGCCAGCAGCTTGTCAGGGGGCAATTCACCCCTCCACTTT
TRBD1,NA,TRBV14,TRBJ1-1,CASSLQGANTEAFF,TGTGCCAGCAGCCTGCAGGGGGCGAACACTGAAGCTTTCTTT
TRBD2,NA,TRBV3-1/TRBV3-2,TRBJ2-5,CASSQQAGQETQYF,TGTGCCAGCAGCCAACAAGCGGGGCAAGAGACCCAGTACTTC
TRBD2,NA,TRBV11-2,TRBJ2-1,CASGGGTHDEQFF,TGTGCCAGCGGGGGAGGGACCCACGATGAGCAGTTCTTC
NA,NA,TRBV7-8,TRBJ1-1,CASSHRGGAGGNTEAFF,TGTGCCAGCAGCCACCGCGGGGGCGCGGGTGGGAACACTGAAGCTTTCTTT
TRBD2,NA,TRBV10-3,TRBJ2-5,CAVSDPGLAEPEETQYF,TGTGCCGTCAGTGACCCCGGACTAGCGGAGCCCGAAGAGACCCAGTACTTC
TRBD2,few,TRBV27,TRBJ2-5,CASSGGDGDETQYF,TGTGCCAGCAGTGGGGGGGATGGGGACGAGACCCAGTACTTC
TRBD1,NA,TRBV27,TRBJ1-5,CASRGQINQPQHF,TGTGCCAGCCGGGGACAGATCAATCAGCCCCAGCATTTT
NA,NA,TRBV28,TRBJ1-1,CAIRHGNTEAFF,TGTGCCATCCGCCACGGGAACACTGAAGCTTTCTTT
TRBD2,NA,TRBV15,TRBJ2-7,CATSREGGTAGYEQYF,TGTGCCACCAGCAGAGAGGGAGGGACGGCGGGATACGAGCAGTACTTC
NA,NA,TRBV3-1/TRBV3-2,TRBJ2-1,CASSGRLEVSEQFF,TGTGCCAGCAGTGGACGACTAGAGGTTAGTGAGCAGTTCTTC
NA,few,TRBV6-7,TRBJ1-3,CASRTPGGGGNTIYF,TGTGCCAGCAGGACCCCCGGGGGGGGTGGAAACACCATATATTTT
TRBD2,NA,TRBV7-9,TRBJ2-7,CASSVSGRGEQYF,TGTGCCAGCAGCGTTAGCGGGAGGGGGGAGCAGTACTTC
TRBD2,NA,TRBV30,TRBJ2-2,CAWSRGRPRDGELFF,TGTGCCTGGAGCCGCGGGAGGCCCCGGGACGGGGAGCTGTTTTTT